The 18 T cell receptor beta chains below all came from one sample that was sequenced in a study of spatial heterogeneity in lung cancer. Each CDR3 protein is one row after TCRdb ran MiXCR on the 5' RACE reads. The repertoire consists of tens of thousands of distinct CDR3 sequences, with more than 10% occurring once and the leading ten covering about two fifths. This sample's time point: sample taken at primary tumor resection. Researchers sequenced whole RNA taken from tumor, nontumor lung or frozen PBMC without sorting. Sequenced here: PBMCs, sampled at surgery. The source is a male donor with early-stage non-small cell lung cancer.

This clonotype turned up a few times. Here the CDR3 reads CASSWTGSTGQPQHF. CDR3 in DNA: TGTGCCAGCAGTTGGACAGGCTCAACGGGTCAGCCCCAGCATTTT. V and J are TRBV28 and TRBJ1-5; 7 nucleotides line up with TRBD1. The germline gives CDR1 MDHEN, CDR2 SYDVKM. The length of the CDR3 is 15 residues. Trimming cost V 4 bases and J 6 bases; bases outside gene matches: 9.

This clonotype was counted a few times. The V and J genes are TRBV10-3 and TRBJ2-3; 12 bases map to TRBD2. The CDR3 runs to 15 residues. V trimming: 7 bases; J trimming: 6 bases; junction bases outside the gene matches: 8. Germline V gene sequence: CDR1 ENHRY, CDR2 SYGVKD. The CDR3 reads CAIMASGGARDTQYF. In DNA form, the CDR3 reads TGTGCCATCATGGCTAGCGGGGGGGCAAGGGATACGCAGTATTTT.

The chain links TRBV7-2 to TRBJ2-1; D unclear. The CDR3 has 15 residues. V lost 0 bases to trimming and J lost 1 base, with 7 bases between them. Germline V gives CDR1 SGHTA, CDR2 FQGNSA. Written as DNA, the CDR3 is TGTGCCAGCAGCTTAGCCTTCGCATCCTACAATGAGCAGTTCTTC. It codes for CASSLAFASYNEQFF.

This clonotype was observed a few times. The chain combines TRBV28 with TRBJ1-1, with a weak D call TRBD1 (6 bases). CDR1 MDHEN and CDR2 SYDVKM come from the germline V gene. The ends were cut back, 8 bases at V and 8 bases at J, with 18 bases in the middle. This CDR3 spans 13 amino acids. CDR3 sequence reads: CASAGTPGEEAFF. DNA of the CDR3: TGTGCCAGCGCCGGGACACCAGGGGAGGAAGCTTTCTTT. The full variable domain, completed using reference TRBV28 and TRBJ1-1, is DVKVTQSSRYLVKRTGEKVFLECVQDMDHENMFWYRQDPGLGLRLIYFSYDVKMKEKGDIPEGYSVSREKKERFSLILESASTNQTSMYLCASAGTPGEEAFFGQGTRLTVV.

This chain uses TRBV6-2 or TRBV6-3 with TRBJ1-4; no clear D gene. V was pared by 3 bases and J by 5 bases, with 13 bases between. Germline assignment: CDR1 MNHEY and CDR2 SVGEGT. The CDR3 contains 15 residues. The CDR3 DNA is TGTGCCAGCAGTTATCTCGGACGGCGGAATGAAAAACTGTTTTTT. Its protein is CASSYLGRRNEKLFF.

The V gene is TRBV20-1, the J gene TRBJ2-7, with 8 bases identical to TRBD1. Germline CDR1 DFQATT, CDR2 SNEGSKA (reference sequence). The CDR3 is 15 amino acids. J gave up 3 bases and V 0 bases, and 7 bases lay outside the gene matches. CDR3 coding DNA: TGCAGTGCTAGAGACACCCTCGACAGGGGCTACGAGCAGTACTTC. Protein product: CSARDTLDRGYEQYF.

Turning to this clonotype: Being one base from a much bigger clone, this may be a read error. This CDR3 fails to terminate in the conserved phenylalanine or tryptophan, so it likely reflects a read error. The V and J genes are TRBV20-1 and TRBJ2-1, with D perhaps matching TRBD2 (6 bases). Trimming removed 6 bases at V and 3 bases at J, with 15 bases between. The germline CDR1 and CDR2 sequences are DFQATT and SNEGSKA (reference sequence). The CDR3 covers 14 residues. Written as DNA, the CDR3 is TGCAGTGCCTCCGCCGGGAGTGGCTACAATGAGCAGTTCCTC. This sequence encodes CSASAGSGYNEQFL.

This clonotype was recorded a few times. The gene calls are TRBV6-5 and TRBJ2-4, with D maybe TRBD1 (5 bases). Germline lookup yields CDR1 MNHEY and CDR2 SVGAGI. The V gene lost 2 bases and the J gene lost 1 base, with 6 bases spanning the gap. The length of the CDR3 is 14 residues. The CDR3 spells CASSYAGAKNIQYF. In nucleotides, the CDR3 is TGTGCCAGCAGTTACGCAGGGGCCAAAAACATTCAGTACTTC.

This clonotype showed up just a few times. This chain joins TRBV11-2 and TRBJ2-3, with D possibly matching TRBD2 (7 bases). V was cut by 3 bases and J by 4 bases, with 14 bases left in between. The CDR3 is 15 amino acids. Germline CDR1 SGHAT, CDR2 FQNNGV. This chain's CDR3 is CASSFRGASPDTQYF. CDR3 in DNA: TGTGCCAGCAGCTTCCGGGGGGCCTCACCAGATACGCAGTATTTT. Drawing the rest from reference TRBV11-2 and TRBJ2-3, the complete variable domain is EAGVAQSPRYKIIEKRQSVAFWCNPISGHATLYWYQQILGQGPKLLIQFQNNGVVDDSQLPKDRFSAERLKGVDSTLKIQPAKLEDSAVYLCASSFRGASPDTQYFGPGTRLTVL.

This clonotype was detected only a few times. The V gene is TRBV11-1, the J gene TRBJ2-5; TRBD1 matches at 8 bases. This CDR3 is 16 amino acids long. Germline lookup yields CDR1 SGHAT and CDR2 FQDESV (reference sequence). Trimming cost V 4 bases and J 5 bases; bases outside gene matches: 12. The CDR3 coding sequence is TGTGCCAGCAGCTCGAGAGAGGACAGGGTCAAGGAGACCCAGTACTTC. It encodes CASSSREDRVKETQYF.

The chain links TRBV7-2 to TRBJ2-3; D tentatively reads TRBD1 or TRBD2 (5 bases each). Germline lookup yields CDR1 SGHTA and CDR2 FQGNSA. The CDR3 contains 22 residues. Trimming pared 5 bases from V and 0 bases from J, leaving 33 bases between. The CDR3 DNA follows: TGTGCCAGCAGCATAGACCCTCCTGCCGGGACCCGAATATATGCTAGCACAGATACGCAGTATTTT. Its translation: CASSIDPPAGTRIYASTDTQYF.

This clonotype was picked up a small number of times. The rearrangement links TRBV24-1 to TRBJ1-1; the D gene is possibly TRBD1 (6 bases). CDR1 KGHDR and CDR2 SFDVKD come from the germline V gene. This CDR3 has 16 amino acids. V gave up 5 bases and J gave up 1 base, with 16 bases separating them. CDR3 region: CATSGGRGGKNTEAFF. Here the CDR3 DNA reads TGTGCCACCAGTGGGGGCAGGGGCGGGAAGAACACTGAAGCTTTCTTT.

This clonotype appeared many times. The genes are TRBV28 and TRBJ2-3; D gene ambiguous. The germline V gene encodes CDR1 MDHEN and CDR2 SYDVKM. The CDR3 is 13 residues long. Trimming took 8 bases from V and 0 from J, leaving 9 bases between them. CDR3 DNA sequence: TGTGCCAGCGCCCCAGCTAGCACAGATACGCAGTATTTT. Translated: CASAPASTDTQYF.

This clonotype showed up just a few times. The gene calls are TRBV28 and TRBJ1-2; 8 bases are a match to TRBD1. Germline loops: CDR1 MDHEN, CDR2 SYDVKM. J was trimmed by 4 bases and V by 6 bases; bases with no gene match: 4. The CDR3 is 13 residues long. The CDR3 DNA reads TGTGCCAGCAGATCAGACAGGGGCTATGGCTACACCTTC. Its protein product is CASRSDRGYGYTF.

There are a few counts of this clonotype. One junction end disagrees with the germline gene, perhaps due to a read error. V is TRBV7-7 and J is TRBJ2-1; tentative D call: TRBD1 (5 bases). Germline V gene sequence: CDR1 SSHAT, CDR2 FNYEAQ (reference sequence). The CDR3 sequence is 14 residues long. The CDR3 reads CASSLKGNYNEQFF. The CDR3 DNA follows: TGTGCTAGCAGCTTAAAGGGGAACTACAATGAGCAGTTCTTC.

This clonotype was picked up a small number of times. The CDR3 nucleotides are TGTGCCAGCTCACCAAGTGGGAGACCTGTCTCTGGAAACACCATATATTTT. It translates to CASSPSGRPVSGNTIYF. This chain joins TRBV18 and TRBJ1-3; D gene uncertain. The CDR3 is 17 residues long. In germline, CDR1 is KGHSH, CDR2 LQKENI. V was trimmed by 2 bases and J by 0 bases, leaving 14 bases between them.

The rearrangement uses TRBV14 and TRBJ1-4, with D uncertain. The CDR3 runs 14 residues. Trimming shortened V by 4 bases and J by 5 bases, and 11 bases separated the two germline ends. The germline gives CDR1 SGHDN, CDR2 FVKESK. The CDR3 protein is CASSPEGRNEKLFF. The CDR3 coding sequence is TGTGCCAGCAGCCCGGAGGGAAGGAATGAAAAACTGTTTTTT.

This clonotype was seen many times. As DNA, the CDR3 is TGTGCCAGCAGCTTAGGAATCGGAGGGGCTAGCGGGAGAGGAGAGACCCAGTACTTC. It encodes CASSLGIGGASGRGETQYF. The J gene is TRBJ2-5, the V gene TRBV11-2; 10 positions match TRBD2. Germline loops: CDR1 SGHAT, CDR2 FQNNGV. The V gene end was trimmed by 1 base and the J gene end by 4 bases; junction bases not matched to a gene: 15. CDR3 length: 19 amino acids.